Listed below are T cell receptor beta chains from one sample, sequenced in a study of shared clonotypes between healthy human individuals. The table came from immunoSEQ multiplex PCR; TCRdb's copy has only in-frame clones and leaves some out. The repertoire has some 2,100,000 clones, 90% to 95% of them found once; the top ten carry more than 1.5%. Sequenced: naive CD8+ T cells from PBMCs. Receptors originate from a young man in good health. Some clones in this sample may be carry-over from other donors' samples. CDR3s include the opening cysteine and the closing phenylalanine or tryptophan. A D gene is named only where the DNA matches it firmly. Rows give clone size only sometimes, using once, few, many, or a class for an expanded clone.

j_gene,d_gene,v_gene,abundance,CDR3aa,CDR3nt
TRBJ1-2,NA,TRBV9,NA,CASSVLGGLEGYTF,TGTGCCAGCAGCGTACTGGGGGGGCTGGAAGGCTACACCTTC
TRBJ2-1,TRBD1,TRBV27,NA,CASSSNFWDRVYNEQFF,TGTGCCAGCAGTTCTAACTTCTGGGACAGGGTTTATAATGAGCAGTTCTTC
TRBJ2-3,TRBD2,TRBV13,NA,CASSLGGTSGWGDTQYF,TGTGCCAGCAGCTTAGGAGGGACTAGCGGGTGGGGAGATACGCAGTATTTT
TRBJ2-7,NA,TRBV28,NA,CASTRGAVDEQYF,TGTGCCAGCACCAGGGGAGCCGTGGACGAGCAGTACTTC
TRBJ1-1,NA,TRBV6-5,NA,CASSYGLRQMNTEAFF,TGTGCCAGCAGTTACGGGCTCAGACAGATGAACACTGAAGCTTTCTTT
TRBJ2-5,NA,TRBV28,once,CASSPLWGRQETQYF,TGTGCCAGCAGTCCCCTTTGGGGGAGGCAAGAGACCCAGTACTTC
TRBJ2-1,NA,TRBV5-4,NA,CASSFLAPYNEQFF,TGTGCCAGCAGCTTTCTAGCGCCCTACAATGAGCAGTTCTTC
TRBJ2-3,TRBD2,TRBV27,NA,CASRGTSGIDTQYF,TGTGCCAGCAGGGGGACTAGCGGGATTGATACGCAGTATTTT
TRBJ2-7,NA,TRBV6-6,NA,CASSYGRGEGEQYF,TGTGCCAGCAGTTACGGCAGGGGCGAGGGCGAGCAGTACTTC
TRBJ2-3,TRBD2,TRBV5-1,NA,CASSLAREGPDTQYF,TGCGCCAGCAGCTTGGCCCGGGAGGGACCAGATACGCAGTATTTT
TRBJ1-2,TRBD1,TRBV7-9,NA,CASTQAGGNYGYTF,TGTGCCAGCACCCAGGCAGGGGGTAACTATGGCTACACCTTC
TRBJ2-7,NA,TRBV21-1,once,CASSASGPLLEQYF,TGTGCCAGCAGCGCTAGCGGTCCCCTACTCGAGCAGTACTTC
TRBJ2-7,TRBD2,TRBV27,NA,CASSSGTSGSRSYEQYF,TGTGCCAGCAGTTCCGGGACTAGCGGGAGTCGCTCCTACGAGCAGTACTTC
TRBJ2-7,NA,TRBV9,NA,CASSSRNYEQYF,TGTGCCAGCAGCTCGCGGAACTACGAGCAGTACTTC
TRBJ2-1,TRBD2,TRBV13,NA,CASRPTSDEQFF,TGTGCCAGCAGACCCACTAGCGATGAGCAGTTCTTC
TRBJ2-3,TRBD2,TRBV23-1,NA,CARASGRAQDTQYF,TGCGCCAGGGCTAGCGGGAGGGCGCAAGATACGCAGTATTTT
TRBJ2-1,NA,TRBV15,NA,CATSSSRVLPNEQFF,TGTGCCACCAGCAGTTCTAGGGTCCTCCCTAATGAGCAGTTCTTC
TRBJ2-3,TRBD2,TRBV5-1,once,CASSLASGRTDTQYF,TGCGCCAGCAGCTTGGCTAGCGGGAGGACAGATACGCAGTATTTT
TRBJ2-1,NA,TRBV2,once,CASSDFGTINEQFF,TGTGCCAGCAGTGATTTCGGGACCATCAATGAGCAGTTCTTC
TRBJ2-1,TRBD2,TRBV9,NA,CASSVAASGTHEQFF,TGTGCCAGCAGCGTAGCGGCTAGCGGTACACATGAGCAGTTCTTC